This paragraph reports one T cell receptor beta chain. Its specificity is unknown. The data originate from a study of cytomegalovirus exposure and HLA in healthy donors. Looking at the study overall: Among approximately 390 genotyped donors, around 80% fell in the Caucasian-associated ancestry cluster.

The study, taken as a whole, reports: A few chains linked to CMV were shown in vitro to be specific for CMV antigens. The likely explanation for a cluster of highly shared sequence variants was sequencing artifact.

This PCR relied on a set of 60 Vbeta primers and 13 Jbeta primers. Here immunoSEQ multiplex PCR was the method, and the copy in TCRdb shows in-frame clones only, minus some. There are roughly 160,000 clones in the sample; roughly 80% occur only once, and 3.5% to 5.5% lies in the top ten. CDR3 length equals 12 residues. The ends were cut back, 2 bases at V and 4 bases at J, with 6 bases in the middle. CDR1 is SGHDT and CDR2 is YYEEEE in the germline V gene. Material: PBMCs. The clonotype originates from a man aged 35-49 years in good health and CMV-seronegative. V is TRBV5-6 and J is TRBJ1-1; no firm D call. The CDR3 here is CASSFAGTEAFF. CDR3 nucleotides: TGTGCCAGCAGCTTCGCGGGCACTGAAGCTTTCTTT.